Each of the 30 T cell receptor beta chains below was sequenced from the same sample in a study of cytomegalovirus exposure and HLA in healthy donors. Primers included in the PCR were 60 Vbeta and 13 Jbeta primers. Repertoires were generated with immunoSEQ multiplex PCR, while TCRdb's copy carries only in-frame clones and drops some. The sample lists roughly 130,000 clones; over 60% were seen once. What was sequenced was PBMCs. Every receptor here comes from a man between 18 and 29 years old in good health and CMV-seronegative.

V usage is TRBV5-3 and J usage is TRBJ1-5; D uncertain. TRBV5-3 is sorted into the ORF group, with uncertain function. CDR3 length: 14 amino acids. Trimming took 5 bases from V and 9 from J, leaving 18 bases between them. The chain's CDR3 is CARRQVGNWWPQHF. CDR3 sequence (DNA): TGTGCCAGAAGACAAGTGGGCAACTGGTGGCCCCAGCATTTT.

The V and J genes are TRBV12-1 and TRBJ2-7; the table's D call, TRBD2, has no DNA check behind it. TRBV12-1 is described as a pseudogene. This CDR3 is 16 amino acids long. CDR3 bases: TGTGCCAGCAGCAAGGGCGGGGGGACTAGCGGCTACGAGCAGTACGTC. Its translation: CASSKGGGTSGYEQYV.

This chain links TRBV27 with TRBJ2-7; 10 bases line up with TRBD2. V shed 2 bases, J shed 0 bases, and the junction held 7 bases outside the gene matches. This CDR3 has 17 residues. CDR1 is MNHEY, CDR2 SMNVEV, per germline (reference sequence). CDR3 DNA: TGTGCCAGCAGTTTACCTGGGACTAGCGACTCCTCCTACGAGCAGTACGTC. Protein: CASSLPGTSDSSYEQYV.

CDR3 amino acids: CARGQLLYNSPLHF. The CDR3 nucleotides read TGTGCCAGAGGACAGTTACTCTATAATTCACCCCTCCACTTT. The V and J genes are TRBV2 and TRBJ1-6; a possible D gene is TRBD1 (6 bases). V was cut by 9 bases and J by 3 bases, with 12 bases left in between. The CDR3 has 14 amino acids. CDR1 and CDR2 (germline): SNHLY, FYNNEI.

This sequence joins TRBV7-2 and TRBJ1-6, with a possible D match to TRBD1 (6 bases). Trimming stripped 2 bases from V and 10 bases from J, with 18 bases between. This CDR3 is built from 16 residues. CDR1 is SGHTA and CDR2 is FQGNSA in the germline V gene. In nucleotides, the CDR3 is TGTGCCAGCAGCTTACAGGGGAGTCAGGTTAAGTCACCCCTCCACTTT. This codes for CASSLQGSQVKSPLHF.

The chain uses TRBV2 and TRBJ1-4; no firm D call. V lost 2 bases and J lost 8, with 12 bases in between. The CDR3 has 14 residues. Germline V gives CDR1 SNHLY, CDR2 FYNNEI. CDR3 sequence reads: CASSESVNGEKLFF. For the CDR3, the DNA is TGTGCCAGCAGTGAATCGGTCAACGGGGAAAAACTGTTTTTT.

The rearrangement uses TRBV15 and TRBJ1-4; perhaps TRBD1 as D (6 bases). The ends were cut back, 8 bases at V and 8 bases at J, with 15 bases in the middle. Germline CDR1 and CDR2: LNHNV and YYDKDF (reference sequence). This CDR3 contains 13 residues. As DNA, the CDR3 is TGTGCCACCGTCAGGGGCCAGGGGGAAAAACTGTTTTTT. Translated: CATVRGQGEKLFF.

The chain employs TRBV29-1 and TRBJ1-2, with 10 bases lining up with TRBD1. The CDR3 runs to 14 residues. Germline loops: CDR1 SQVTM, CDR2 ANQGSEA. V gave up 7 bases and J gave up 6 bases; unmatched junction bases: 11. The CDR3 reads CSARWTGGFHGYTF. For the CDR3, the DNA is TGCAGCGCCCGCTGGACAGGGGGTTTTCATGGCTACACCTTC.

This rearrangement joins TRBV6-1 to TRBJ2-7, with D tentatively TRBD2 (6 bases). The CDR3 sequence is 13 residues long. CDR1 is MNHNS and CDR2 is SASEGT in the germline V gene. V lost 9 bases to trimming and J lost 3 bases, with 15 bases between them. The CDR3 loop is CASLGLFYYEQYF. In DNA form, the CDR3 reads TGTGCCAGTTTAGGACTATTCTACTACGAGCAGTACTTC.

The gene calls are TRBV4-2 and TRBJ2-3, with TRBD2 identical over 7 bases. The junction had 6 bases not matched to a gene; V was cut back by 0 bases and J by 0 bases. This CDR3 comprises 17 residues. Germline assignment: CDR1 LGHNA and CDR2 YNFKEQ. The DNA of the CDR3 is TGTGCCAGCAGCCAAGATGTCGGGCGGGGGAGCACAGATACGCAGTATTTT. Its translation is CASSQDVGRGSTDTQYF.

The chain links TRBV11-3 to TRBJ2-3; 8 nucleotides agree with TRBD2. This CDR3 comprises 15 residues. Germline V gene lookup returns CDR1 SGHNT and CDR2 YENEEA. Trimming removed 0 bases from V and 6 bases from J; junction bases left unmatched: 5. CDR3 protein: CASSLEAGDGDTQYF. DNA for the CDR3: TGTGCCAGCAGCTTAGAAGCGGGAGACGGCGATACGCAGTATTTT.

The J gene is TRBJ2-5, the V gene TRBV7-8; 10 bases fit TRBD2. The CDR3 runs to 17 residues. Trimming removed 1 base from V and 1 base from J; junction bases left unmatched: 6. Germline V CDR1 and CDR2: SGHVS, FQNEAQ. CDR3 protein: CASSLGVAGGPQETQYF. CDR3 DNA: TGTGCCAGCAGCTTAGGTGTAGCGGGAGGCCCCCAAGAGACCCAGTACTTC.

V and J are TRBV6-4 and TRBJ1-5, with D uncertain. Trimming cost V 3 bases and J 4 bases, with 7 bases left between them. The CDR3 has 13 residues. Germline lookup yields CDR1 MRHNA and CDR2 SNTAGT. The CDR3 sequence is CASSEELNQPQHF. In DNA form, the CDR3 reads TGTGCCAGCAGTGAGGAGCTAAATCAGCCCCAGCATTTT.

The chain joins TRBV14 to TRBJ2-7, with 9 bases fitting TRBD1. J lost 6 bases, V lost 3 bases, and 9 bases had no gene match. CDR1 is SGHDN and CDR2 is FVKESK in the germline V gene. CDR3 length equals 15 residues. The CDR3 region has the DNA TGTGCCAGCAGCCAGCCGGGACAGGGCCCGATCGAGCAGTACTTC. It translates to CASSQPGQGPIEQYF.

This clone was picked up a small number of times. The chain links TRBV6-1 to TRBJ1-5; D is uncertain. CDR3 length: 19 amino acids. The germline V and J ends were trimmed by 2 bases and 0 bases, with 20 bases remaining between them. The germline V gene encodes CDR1 MNHNS and CDR2 SASEGT. CDR3 loop: CASSERRRQNVHSNQPQHF. CDR3 DNA sequence: TGTGCCAGCAGTGAACGCCGTCGCCAGAACGTTCATAGCAATCAGCCCCAGCATTTT.

The chain recombines TRBV6-5 with TRBJ1-1, with TRBD1 matching over 7 bases. Per germline, CDR1 MNHEY and CDR2 SVGAGI. The V segment lost 0 bases and the J segment 0 bases; nucleotides outside the gene matches: 1. The CDR3 is 15 residues long. CDR3 DNA sequence: TGTGCCAGCAGTTACTCGGGACAGATGAACACTGAAGCTTTCTTT. This codes for CASSYSGQMNTEAFF.

The rearrangement uses TRBV18 and TRBJ2-7, with TRBD1 identical over 9 bases. With V trimmed by 3 bases and J by 4 bases, 4 bases remained unmatched. The germline V gene has CDR1 KGHSH and CDR2 LQKENI. The CDR3 is made up of 14 amino acids. The CDR3: CASSPGQGNYEQYV. The DNA for the CDR3 is TGTGCCAGCTCACCCGGACAGGGGAATTACGAGCAGTACGTC.

J is TRBJ1-2 and V is TRBV7-9, with D maybe TRBD1 (5 bases). Germline lookup yields CDR1 SEHNR and CDR2 FQNEAQ (reference sequence). There are 14 residues in the CDR3. V was clipped by 5 bases and J by 5 bases, with 15 bases between them. CDR3 sequence: CASSTSGLEYGYTF. The CDR3, as DNA: TGTGCCAGCAGCACCTCAGGGTTGGAGTATGGCTACACCTTC.

The V and J genes are TRBV2 and TRBJ2-6; D uncertain. The germline V gene has CDR1 SNHLY and CDR2 FYNNEI. Trimming cost V 1 base and J 0 bases, with 7 bases left between them. This CDR3 region has 16 residues. CDR3 residues: CASSEGPSSGANVLTF. For the CDR3, the DNA is TGTGCCAGCAGTGAAGGGCCTAGCTCTGGGGCCAACGTCCTGACTTTC. The complete variable domain, with remaining parts taken from reference TRBV2 and TRBJ2-6, reads EPEVTQTPSHQVTQMGQEVILRCVPISNHLYFYWYRQILGQKVEFLVSFYNNEISEKSEIFDDQFSVERPDGSNFTLKIRSTKLEDSAMYFCASSEGPSSGANVLTFGAGSRLTVL.

V gene TRBV29-1 combines with J gene TRBJ2-3; TRBD2 matches 7 bases. The trim removed 2 bases at V and 7 bases at J, leaving 6 bases unmatched. Germline loops: CDR1 SQVTM, CDR2 ANQGSEA. The CDR3 is 13 residues long. CDR3: CSVETGGANTQYF. The CDR3 coding sequence is TGCAGCGTTGAAACGGGAGGAGCTAATACGCAGTATTTT.

The genes are TRBV19 and TRBJ2-3, with D perhaps matching TRBD1 (8 bases). Deletions cut 4 bases from V and 6 bases from J, with 17 bases between. The CDR3 extends over 15 amino acids. CDR1 is LNHDA, CDR2 SQIVND, per germline (reference sequence). CDR3 sequence (DNA): TGTGCCAGTAGTAACGGACAGGGAGGGTACGATACGCAGTATTTT. Translation: CASSNGQGGYDTQYF.

The chain links TRBV5-1 to TRBJ2-1; 8 nucleotides align to TRBD1. The ends lost 4 bases at V and 7 bases at J; junction bases unmatched: 10. The CDR3 consists of 15 residues. Germline CDR1 and CDR2: SGHRS and YFSETQ. Here the CDR3 DNA reads TGCGCCAGCAGCCCTGACAGGGGATCCGTGAATGAGCAGTTCTTC. Translated, it gives CASSPDRGSVNEQFF. Full variable domain (remainder filled in from reference TRBV5-1 and TRBJ2-1): KAGVTQTPRYLIKTRGQQVTLSCSPISGHRSVSWYQQTPGQGLQFLFEYFSETQRNKGNFPGRFSGRQFSNSRSEMNVSTLELGDSALYLCASSPDRGSVNEQFFGPGTRLTVL.

This clone has just a few counts. The chain has TRBV5-1 and TRBJ2-5; 9 nucleotides align to TRBD1. CDR1 and CDR2 (germline): SGHRS, YFSETQ. The CDR3 covers 13 residues. The junction had 3 bases not matched to a gene; V was cut back by 4 bases and J by 5 bases. This CDR3 is CASSRDRGETQYF. CDR3 in DNA: TGCGCCAGCAGCCGTGACAGGGGGGAGACCCAGTACTTC.

This clone was found once. The chain uses TRBV6-1 and TRBJ2-1, with 13 nucleotides matching TRBD2. J gave up 4 bases and V 2 bases, and 2 bases lay outside the gene matches. CDR3 length: 16 residues. In germline, CDR1 is MNHNS, CDR2 SASEGT. The CDR3 region has the DNA TGTGCCAGCAGTGAAACTAGCGGGAGGGGTTACAATGAGCAGTTCTTC. It is translated as CASSETSGRGYNEQFF.

The rearrangement joins TRBV18 to TRBJ1-3; no reliable D call. The CDR3 is 12 amino acids. With 8 bases removed from V and 0 bases from J, the gap between germline ends came to 5 bases. Germline CDR1 and CDR2: KGHSH and LQKENI. CDR3 residues: CASHNSGNTIYF. The CDR3 coding sequence is TGTGCCAGCCACAACTCTGGAAACACCATATATTTT.

V is TRBV28 and J is TRBJ1-1, with unresolved D. Trimming left V 3 bases short and J 8 bases short, with 10 bases between. Per germline, CDR1 MDHEN and CDR2 SYDVKM. The CDR3 length is 12 residues. The CDR3 spells CASSLEVTEAFF. The CDR3 DNA follows: TGTGCCAGCAGTTTGGAGGTTACGGAAGCTTTCTTT.

The V and J genes are TRBV28 and TRBJ1-5; D possibly corresponds to TRBD1 (6 bases). CDR3 length: 16 residues. Germline lookup yields CDR1 MDHEN and CDR2 SYDVKM. V was trimmed by 7 bases and J by 0 bases, leaving 16 bases between them. The CDR3 reads CASTGRQGNSNQPQHF. As DNA, the CDR3 is TGTGCCAGCACAGGTAGGCAGGGGAATAGCAATCAGCCCCAGCATTTT.

This chain uses TRBV19 with TRBJ2-5; 13 bases fit TRBD2. The germline CDR1 and CDR2 sequences are LNHDA and SQIVND (reference sequence). V lost 3 bases, J lost 5 bases, and 6 bases stayed unmatched. This CDR3 is 16 amino acids long. The CDR3 here is CASSILGLAGAETQYF. The CDR3, as DNA: TGTGCCAGTAGTATCCTCGGACTAGCGGGAGCGGAGACCCAGTACTTC.

This chain connects TRBV2 to TRBJ2-6, with 9 bases identical to TRBD2. Germline V gives CDR1 SNHLY, CDR2 FYNNEI. The junction had 8 bases not matched to a gene; V was cut back by 5 bases and J by 0 bases. The CDR3 sequence is 18 residues long. This CDR3 reads CASSQTSGASSGANVLTF. The CDR3 coding sequence is TGTGCCAGCAGTCAGACTAGCGGAGCCAGCTCTGGGGCCAACGTCCTGACTTTC.

This chain links TRBV11-3 with TRBJ2-2, with 12 bases aligning to TRBD2. The CDR3 runs 16 residues. Germline lookup yields CDR1 SGHNT and CDR2 YENEEA. The junction had 5 bases not matched to a gene; V was cut back by 5 bases and J by 4 bases. The CDR3 nucleotides are TGTGCCAGCAGCGCGACTAGCGGGAGCGTCACCGGGGAGCTGTTTTTT. Residues: CASSATSGSVTGELFF.